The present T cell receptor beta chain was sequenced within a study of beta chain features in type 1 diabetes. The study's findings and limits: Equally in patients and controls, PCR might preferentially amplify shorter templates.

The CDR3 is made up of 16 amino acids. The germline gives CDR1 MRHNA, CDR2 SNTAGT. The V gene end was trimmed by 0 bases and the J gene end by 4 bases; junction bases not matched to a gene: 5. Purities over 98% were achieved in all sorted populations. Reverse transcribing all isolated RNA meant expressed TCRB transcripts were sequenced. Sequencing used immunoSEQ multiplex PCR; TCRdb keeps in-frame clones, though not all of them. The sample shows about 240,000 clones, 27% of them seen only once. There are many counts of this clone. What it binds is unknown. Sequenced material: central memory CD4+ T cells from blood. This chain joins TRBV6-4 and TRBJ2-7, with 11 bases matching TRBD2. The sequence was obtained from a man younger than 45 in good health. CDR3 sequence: CASSDSRTSGRYEQYF. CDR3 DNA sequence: TGTGCCAGCAGTGACTCTAGAACTAGCGGGAGATACGAGCAGTACTTC.